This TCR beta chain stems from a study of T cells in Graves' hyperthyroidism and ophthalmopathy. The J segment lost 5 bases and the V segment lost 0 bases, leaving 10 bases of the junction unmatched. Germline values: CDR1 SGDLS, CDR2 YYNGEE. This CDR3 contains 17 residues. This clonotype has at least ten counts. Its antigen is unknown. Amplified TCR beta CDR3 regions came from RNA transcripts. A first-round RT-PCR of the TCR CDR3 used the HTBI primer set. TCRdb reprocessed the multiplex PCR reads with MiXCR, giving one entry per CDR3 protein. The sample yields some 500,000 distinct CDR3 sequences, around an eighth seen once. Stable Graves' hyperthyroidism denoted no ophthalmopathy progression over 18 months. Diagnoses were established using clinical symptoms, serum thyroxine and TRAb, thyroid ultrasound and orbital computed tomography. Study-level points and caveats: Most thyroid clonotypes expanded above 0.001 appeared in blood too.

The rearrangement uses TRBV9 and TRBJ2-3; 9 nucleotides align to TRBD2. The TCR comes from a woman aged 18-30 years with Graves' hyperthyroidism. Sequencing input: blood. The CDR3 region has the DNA TGTGCCAGCAGCGTAGGGCCTAGCGGGGCCACGGGAGATACGCAGTATTTT. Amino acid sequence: CASSVGPSGATGDTQYF.